This T cell receptor beta chain is drawn from a study of blood T cell repertoires in COVID-19. Study overall: The United States, Italy and Spain were the sources of the acute and convalescent COVID-19 samples. In each case, the material was cDNA or gDNA derived from T cells, B-cell-depleted T cells, or PBMCs.

Germline CDR1 and CDR2: SNHLY and FYNNEI. CDR3 size: 14 residues. Losses at the gene ends were 5 bases for V and 7 bases for J; bases not matched to a gene: 4. Followed longitudinally, the Seattle patients had been enrolled during active infection. Authors' processing steps: Scientists estimated how many nucleated cells there were by amplifying reference gene primers. Profiling relied on immunoSEQ multiplex PCR, and the TCRdb table lists in-frame clones only, not all of them. For V, J and clone size, that table is used; D and trimming come from the DNA. The sample has 150,000 to 200,000 clones; approximately 80% are singletons.

This TCR came from a woman aged 40 to 55 with COVID-19, enrolled during active disease. The sample taken for sequencing was peripheral blood. The chain combines TRBV2 with TRBJ1-6, with 8 bases aligning to TRBD1. The CDR3 loop is CASSPDRANSPLHF. The CDR3 coding sequence is TGTGCCAGCAGTCCGGACAGGGCGAATTCACCCCTCCACTTT.